This passage covers 24 T cell receptor beta chains from one sample sequenced in a study of control samples from healthy donors and cancer patients. The repertoire was sequenced with immunoSEQ multiplex PCR; TCRdb's copy has only in-frame clones and lacks some. The data hold about 120,000 clones, with about 90% observed a single time. The sequenced material came from blood. These receptors all stem from a young man in good health.

The chain couples TRBV7-2 to TRBJ2-1, with D perhaps TRBD1 or TRBD2 (5 bases each). Looked up from germline, CDR1 is SGHTA and CDR2 is FQGNSA. The CDR3 covers 14 residues. V was clipped by 4 bases and J by 10 bases, with 17 bases between them. The CDR3 region is CASSSSTRDGEQFF. The DNA for the CDR3 is TGTGCCAGCAGCTCCTCTACTAGGGACGGGGAGCAGTTCTTC.

The chain recombines TRBV24-1 with TRBJ2-3, with D perhaps TRBD1 (5 bases). The germline V gene has CDR1 KGHDR and CDR2 SFDVKD. V was pared by 6 bases and J by 3 bases, with 9 bases between. The CDR3 sequence is 13 residues long. The CDR3 reads CATSRPGTDTQYF. CDR3 in DNA: TGTGCCACCAGTCGGCCAGGGACAGATACGCAGTATTTT.

The sample holds one count of this clone. This CDR3 is CASSFGQGSNQPQHF. The DNA of the CDR3 is TGTGCCAGCAGCTTCGGACAGGGGAGCAATCAGCCCCAGCATTTT. J is TRBJ1-5 and V is TRBV7-9; 9 positions agree with TRBD1. The V segment lost 3 bases and the J segment 1 base; nucleotides outside the gene matches: 1. CDR1 is SEHNR and CDR2 is FQNEAQ in the germline V gene (reference sequence). This CDR3 region has 15 residues.

The CDR3 nucleotides read TGTGCCAGCTCTCCCAGGGGGCGCGGCTACACCTTC. Translation: CASSPRGRGYTF. The chain links TRBV18 to TRBJ1-2; 8 nucleotides agree with TRBD1. Per germline, CDR1 KGHSH and CDR2 LQKENI. CDR3 length equals 12 residues. The trim removed 6 bases at V and 8 bases at J, leaving 5 bases unmatched.

This chain links TRBV5-1 with TRBJ2-5; TRBD1 aligns across 7 bases. The length of the CDR3 is 13 residues. J was trimmed by 4 bases and V by 4 bases; bases with no gene match: 4. Looked up from germline, CDR1 is SGHRS and CDR2 is YFSETQ. The CDR3 nucleotides are TGCGCCAGCAGCAGGGGGCGGGCAGAGACCCAGTACTTC. It specifies CASSRGRAETQYF.

This chain uses TRBV9 with TRBJ2-1; tentatively, D is TRBD2 (6 bases). The V end lost 2 bases, the J end lost 4 bases, and 13 bases lay between the germline ends. Germline V gene data show CDR1 as SGDLS and CDR2 as YYNGEE. This CDR3 comprises 15 residues. CDR3 bases: TGTGCCAGCAGCGTCCGGGACTCGAGTTACAATGAGCAGTTCTTC. Translating it yields CASSVRDSSYNEQFF.

Regarding this clone: At one end, the junction sequence differs from germline, possibly due to a read error. CDR3 protein: CASSLGFKADTQYF. In DNA form, the CDR3 reads TGTGCTAGCAGCTTAGGCTTTAAGGCGGATACGCAGTATTTT. The gene calls are TRBV7-7 and TRBJ2-3; no clear D. This CDR3 is 14 amino acids long. From germline, CDR1 is SSHAT and CDR2 FNYEAQ (reference sequence).

CDR3 region: CASSLGTDTQYF. CDR3 DNA: TGTGCCAGCAGTTTAGGCACAGATACGCAGTATTTT. The chain joins TRBV27 to TRBJ2-3; D ambiguous. V was clipped by 2 bases and J by 1 base, with 1 base between them. Germline assignment: CDR1 MNHEY and CDR2 SMNVEV (reference sequence). The CDR3 spans 12 residues.

The V call is TRBV12-3 or TRBV12-4, the J call TRBJ1-5, with D tentatively TRBD1 (5 bases). The CDR3 covers 13 residues. V gave up 6 bases and J gave up 1 base, with 7 bases separating them. CDR3 nucleotides: TGTGCCAGCAGCGGGGGAAGCAATCAGCCCCAGCATTTT. This sequence encodes CASSGGSNQPQHF.

This chain uses TRBV28 with TRBJ2-1; D not certain. The ends were cut back, 1 base at V and 6 bases at J, with 13 bases in the middle. CDR1 and CDR2 (germline): MDHEN, SYDVKM. This CDR3 contains 15 residues. The CDR3 protein is CASSLFGSSPNEQFF. The CDR3 region has the DNA TGTGCCAGCAGTTTATTCGGCTCGAGCCCCAATGAGCAGTTCTTC.

The rearrangement joins TRBV7-9 to TRBJ1-2; D unclear. V was trimmed by 5 bases and J by 1 base, leaving 17 bases between them. Germline V CDR1 and CDR2: SEHNR, FQNEAQ (reference sequence). CDR3 length: 16 amino acids. The CDR3 loop is CASSPAGGTYNYGYTF. CDR3 sequence (DNA): TGTGCCAGCAGCCCCGCCGGCGGCACCTATAACTATGGCTACACCTTC.

CDR3 amino acids: CASSLDIRGEGTVSYEQYF. The CDR3 coding sequence is TGTGCCAGCAGCTTAGATATAAGGGGTGAGGGCACAGTCTCCTACGAGCAGTACTTC. The chain joins TRBV11-2 to TRBJ2-7; D may be TRBD1 or TRBD2 (5 bases each). This CDR3 spans 19 amino acids. V lost 0 bases to trimming and J lost 0 bases, with 21 bases between them. The germline CDR1 and CDR2 sequences are SGHAT and FQNNGV.

The chain carries TRBV4-2 and TRBJ1-5; D gene unclear. This CDR3 contains 15 residues. V lost 2 bases to trimming and J lost 4 bases, with 12 bases between them. From germline, CDR1 is LGHNA and CDR2 YNFKEQ. The CDR3 spells CASSQNEGVNQPQHF. The CDR3 nucleotides are TGTGCCAGCAGCCAAAATGAGGGCGTAAATCAGCCCCAGCATTTT.

CDR3 region: CASRTGGNQPQHF. In nucleotides, the CDR3 is TGCGCCAGTCGGACAGGGGGAAATCAGCCCCAGCATTTT. The gene calls are TRBV10-2 and TRBJ1-5; TRBD1 matches 10 bases. The trim removed 9 bases at V and 4 bases at J, leaving 3 bases unmatched. CDR3 size: 13 residues. Germline lookup yields CDR1 WSHSY and CDR2 SAAADI.

This chain connects TRBV5-1 to TRBJ2-5; 10 nucleotides align to TRBD2. The V gene's germline CDR1 is SGHRS and CDR2 YFSETQ. The CDR3 runs to 17 residues. V lost 4 bases, J lost 4 bases, and 13 bases stayed unmatched. The CDR3 coding sequence is TGCGCCAGCAGCACACCTAGCGGGAGTAACAATCGAGAGACCCAGTACTTC. This gives the protein CASSTPSGSNNRETQYF.

The chain is built from TRBV5-1 and TRBJ2-3; D may be TRBD1 (6 bases). Trimming shortened V by 0 bases and J by 7 bases, and 15 bases separated the two germline ends. Germline V gives CDR1 SGHRS, CDR2 YFSETQ. This CDR3 has 15 residues. The CDR3 loop is CASSLEVVGQNTQYF. CDR3 nucleotide sequence: TGCGCCAGCAGCTTGGAGGTGGTGGGACAAAATACGCAGTATTTT.

V is TRBV6-4 and J is TRBJ1-2, with 7 bases lining up with TRBD1. The CDR3 extends over 14 amino acids. V was clipped by 4 bases and J by 7 bases; unmatched bases: 9. Per the germline V gene, CDR1 is MRHNA and CDR2 is SNTAGT. The CDR3 DNA follows: TGTGCCAGCAGTGTCCAAAGAGGGGGCGGTGGCTACACCTTC. It specifies CASSVQRGGGGYTF.

CDR3: CATRTGTGELFF. The CDR3 bases are TGTGCCACCCGGACGGGCACCGGGGAGCTGTTTTTT. The J gene is TRBJ2-2, the V gene TRBV24-1; D is uncertain. CDR1 KGHDR and CDR2 SFDVKD come from the germline V gene. The CDR3 extends over 12 amino acids. Trimming took 9 bases from V and 4 from J, leaving 8 bases between them.

V is TRBV5-1 and J is TRBJ1-2; no clear D gene. Germline V gene sequence: CDR1 SGHRS, CDR2 YFSETQ. CDR3 length equals 13 residues. V lost 3 bases to trimming and J lost 8 bases, with 14 bases between them. In DNA form, the CDR3 reads TGCGCCAGCAGCTCTGAAGGGAATTTCGGCTACACCTTC. Translation gives CASSSEGNFGYTF.

This chain links TRBV9 with TRBJ1-1; D not resolved. This CDR3 comprises 11 residues. Between the trimmed V and J ends, which lost 3 bases and 8 bases, there was a span of 8 bases. Germline V gives CDR1 SGDLS, CDR2 YYNGEE. Here the CDR3 reads CASSAGPEAFF. The CDR3 DNA is TGTGCCAGCAGCGCCGGGCCCGAAGCTTTCTTT.

V usage is TRBV6-2 or TRBV6-3 and J usage is TRBJ1-2; D remains ambiguous. Looked up from germline, CDR1 is MNHEY and CDR2 is SVGEGT. The length of the CDR3 is 12 residues. V lost 5 bases to trimming and J lost 8 bases, with 12 bases between them. CDR3 DNA: TGTGCCAGCAGTAACGGTGTCTTCGGCTACACCTTC. It translates to CASSNGVFGYTF.

The chain couples TRBV19 to TRBJ2-7, with 9 bases identical to TRBD2. Germline CDR1 reads LNHDA; CDR2 reads SQIVND (reference sequence). V was pared by 5 bases and J by 5 bases, with 7 bases of the junction left unmatched. This CDR3 comprises 14 residues. CDR3 region: CASSDASGAHEQYF. For the CDR3, the DNA is TGTGCCAGTAGTGATGCTAGCGGGGCCCACGAGCAGTACTTC. Together with reference TRBV19 and TRBJ2-7, the CDR3 gives the full variable domain: DGGITQSPKYLFRKEGQNVTLSCEQNLNHDAMYWYRQDPGQGLRLIYYSQIVNDFQKGDIAEGYSVSREKKESFPLTVTSAQKNPTAFYLCASSDASGAHEQYFGPGTRLTVT.

The count of this clone is one. Other DNA sequences in the same sample also yield this CDR3. CDR3 residues: CATSRVLSTDTQYF. CDR3 nucleotide sequence: TGTGCCACCAGCAGAGTTCTGAGCACAGATACGCAGTATTTT. This rearrangement joins TRBV15 to TRBJ2-3; D is uncertain. The CDR3 contains 14 residues. Trimming shortened V by 1 base and J by 0 bases, and 5 bases separated the two germline ends. Germline assignment: CDR1 LNHNV and CDR2 YYDKDF (reference sequence).

The CDR3 region has the DNA TGTGCCAGCAGCTTACAACAGAATGAAAAACTGTTTTTT. This gives the protein CASSLQQNEKLFF. J is TRBJ1-4 and V is TRBV11-1, with D hard to call. The V end lost 2 bases, the J end lost 5 bases, and 6 bases lay between the germline ends. Germline CDR1 reads SGHAT; CDR2 reads FQDESV (reference sequence). The CDR3 has 13 amino acids.